This T cell receptor (beta chain) was observed in a study of spatial heterogeneity in lung cancer. The germline V gene encodes CDR1 SGHTA and CDR2 FQGNSA. The CDR3 runs 15 residues. Trimming stripped 5 bases from V and 0 bases from J, with 11 bases between. As to time point: sample taken at primary tumor resection. TCRs were sequenced from unsorted whole RNA of tumor, nontumor lung or PBMC. Around 70 TRACERx patients with early, untreated non-small cell lung cancer donated samples. A unique molecular identifier was carried by every single TCR cDNA molecule. One entry per CDR3 protein results from TCRdb running MiXCR on the 5' RACE reads. This table holds roughly 60,000 distinct CDR3 sequences, 7.5% to 9% found once. This clonotype was observed a handful of times.

The genes are TRBV7-2 and TRBJ1-3; no firm D call. The TCR was taken from a female donor with early-stage non-small cell lung cancer. Here the sequenced sample was PBMCs, taken at surgery. The DNA of the CDR3 is TGTGCCAGCAGCCGCGGGTCCTCCTCTGGAAACACCATATATTTT. It translates to CASSRGSSSGNTIYF.